The 21 T cell receptor beta chains listed next were all sequenced from one sample in a study of cytomegalovirus exposure and HLA in healthy donors. PCR amplification relied on 60 Vbeta primers (plus 13 Jbeta primers). Method: immunoSEQ multiplex PCR; TCRdb's copy keeps in-frame clones and lacks some. The table lists about 150,000 clones, over 60% of them singletons. Sample: PBMCs. The receptor set was obtained from a male donor in good health and CMV-seronegative.

The chain carries TRBV5-1 and TRBJ1-6; D is unresolved. Germline CDR1 and CDR2: SGHRS and YFSETQ. V lost 0 bases and J lost 7, with 14 bases in between. The length of the CDR3 is 16 residues. The CDR3, as DNA: TGCGCCAGCAGCTTGGACGGAATAACGAGGAATTCACCCCTCCACTTT. Translated: CASSLDGITRNSPLHF.

This clone has just one count. The chain has TRBV7-9 and TRBJ2-3; TRBD2 matches 7 bases. J was trimmed by 6 bases and V by 4 bases; bases with no gene match: 10. The CDR3 spans 15 residues. Per germline, CDR1 SEHNR and CDR2 FQNEAQ (reference sequence). This CDR3 is CASSSSRDGGDTQYF. In DNA, the CDR3 is TGTGCCAGCAGCTCGTCCCGGGACGGGGGGGATACGCAGTATTTT.

This clone came up once. Because the CDR3's place on the DNA is in doubt, the DNA is left out and the CDR3 is given as listed by TCRdb. V usage is TRBV6-5 and J usage is TRBJ1-2; TRBD1 is taken as the D call from the table, unchecked against the DNA. Germline CDR1 reads MNHEY; CDR2 reads SVGAGI. Both ends counted, the CDR3 spans 14 residues. CDR3 sequence: CASSTSTGAYGYTF.

The chain links TRBV11-3 to TRBJ1-5, with 7 positions matching TRBD1. CDR3 length: 15 residues. Germline V CDR1 and CDR2: SGHNT, YENEEA. Trimming cost V 5 bases and J 6 bases; bases outside gene matches: 10. The chain's CDR3 is CASSTPTGVGQPQHF. Here the CDR3 DNA reads TGTGCCAGCAGCACACCCACAGGGGTAGGTCAGCCCCAGCATTTT.

As for this clone: Sequence at one end of the junction differs from germline and may be a read error. The CDR3 DNA reads TGTGCCTGGAGTGCGGGGAGTGCCTACAATAAGCAGTTCTTC. Amino acids: CAWSAGSAYNKQFF. The chain has TRBV30 and TRBJ2-1; tentative D call: TRBD2 (5 bases). The germline gives CDR1 GTSNPN, CDR2 SVGIG (reference sequence). The CDR3 has 14 residues.

This rearrangement joins TRBV5-4 to TRBJ2-7, with D possibly TRBD1 on 6 matching bases. The CDR3 is 14 residues long. Germline-derived CDR1 and CDR2 are SGHNT and YYREEE (reference sequence). V lost 4 bases and J lost 6, with 17 bases in between. CDR3 region: CASSLQGSTGEQYF. Here the CDR3 DNA reads TGTGCCAGCAGCCTACAGGGATCTACGGGCGAGCAGTACTTC.

This chain links TRBV9 with TRBJ2-3, with D tentatively TRBD2 (5 bases). Per germline, CDR1 SGDLS and CDR2 YYNGEE. The CDR3 runs 12 residues. Trimming removed 4 bases at V and 8 bases at J, with 11 bases between. CDR3 sequence (DNA): TGTGCCAGCAGCCCCGGGGTCGGTACGCAGTATTTT. Protein sequence: CASSPGVGTQYF.

This clone was observed once. The chain combines TRBV11-3 with TRBJ1-1, with a weak D call TRBD1 (5 bases). Germline-derived CDR1 and CDR2 are SGHNT and YENEEA. The CDR3 covers 15 residues. Trimming took 1 base from V and 6 from J, leaving 15 bases between them. The CDR3 DNA sequence: TGTGCCAGCAGCTTAGGGGGCAGGTCGCCACCTGAAGCTTTCTTT. Amino acids: CASSLGGRSPPEAFF. Looking up the rest from reference TRBV11-3 and TRBJ1-1 gives the full variable domain: EAGVVQSPRYKIIEKKQPVAFWCNPISGHNTLYWYLQNLGQGPELLIRYENEEAVDDSQLPKDRFSAERLKGVDSTLKIQPAELGDSAVYLCASSLGGRSPPEAFFGQGTRLTVV.

The V and J genes are TRBV7-9 and TRBJ2-6; D is possibly TRBD2 (6 bases). Germline V gene lookup returns CDR1 SEHNR and CDR2 FQNEAQ (reference sequence). The CDR3 sequence is 18 residues long. Trimming removed 4 bases at V and 4 bases at J, with 20 bases between. The CDR3 DNA is TGTGCCAGCAGCTCCAGGGAAGTCGGGACTCCCGGGGCCAACGTCCTGACTTTC. Its translation is CASSSREVGTPGANVLTF.

The chain couples TRBV18 to TRBJ1-1; possible D gene TRBD1, 5 bases. Germline V gene data show CDR1 as KGHSH and CDR2 as LQKENI. The V gene lost 4 bases and the J gene lost 1 base, with 10 bases spanning the gap. This CDR3 region has 14 residues. CDR3 region: CASSRGTGNTEAFF. CDR3 nucleotide sequence: TGTGCCAGCTCACGCGGGACCGGGAACACTGAAGCTTTCTTT.

The rearrangement links TRBV7-8 to TRBJ1-6; D is possibly TRBD1 (5 bases). Trimming removed 2 bases from V and 2 bases from J, with 13 bases in between. The CDR3 consists of 17 residues. Germline CDR1 and CDR2: SGHVS and FQNEAQ. The CDR3 DNA reads as TGTGCCAGCAGCTTACCCCCATCGGGGGCCTATAATTCACCCCTCCACTTT. Translated, it gives CASSLPPSGAYNSPLHF.

The gene calls are TRBV4-1 and TRBJ2-1; 9 nucleotides align to TRBD2. Looked up from germline, CDR1 is MGHRA and CDR2 is YSYEKL. J was trimmed by 5 bases and V by 0 bases; bases with no gene match: 5. CDR3 length: 16 amino acids. CDR3 nucleotides: TGCGCCAGCAGCCAAGAGGCAGCGGGGGGCAACAATGAGCAGTTCTTC. It specifies CASSQEAAGGNNEQFF.

The chain combines TRBV4-3 with TRBJ1-2; the D is unclear. Germline CDR1 and CDR2: LGHNA and YSLEER. There are 15 residues in the CDR3. V lost 0 bases to trimming and J lost 4 bases, with 12 bases between them. CDR3 in DNA: TGCGCCAGCAGCCAAGATCGGTCGGGAGTCTATGGCTACACCTTC. This sequence encodes CASSQDRSGVYGYTF.

Notes on this clone: No DNA is shown, since the ends of the CDR3 on it are uncertain; the CDR3 is the one TCRdb lists. The rearrangement links TRBV19 to TRBJ1-2. Inclusive of both ends, the CDR3 amounts to 15 amino acids. From germline, CDR1 is LNHDA and CDR2 SQIVND (reference sequence). CDR3: CASTSGDGTNYGYTF.

The chain recombines TRBV4-1 with TRBJ1-4; unclear D gene. V lost 7 bases to trimming and J lost 5 bases, with 20 bases between them. The CDR3 is made up of 16 amino acids. Per the germline V gene, CDR1 is MGHRA and CDR2 is YSYEKL. CDR3 protein: CASKSPRRDGNEKLFF. The CDR3 nucleotides are TGCGCCAGCAAATCCCCCCGGAGAGATGGAAATGAAAAACTGTTTTTT.

The CDR3, as DNA: TGCGCCAGCAGCCAACGACTAGCGGGAAGCTCCTACAATGAGCAGTTCTTC. Translated: CASSQRLAGSSYNEQFF. The genes are TRBV4-1 and TRBJ2-1; 11 nucleotides line up with TRBD2. V was clipped by 2 bases and J by 0 bases; unmatched bases: 3. The CDR3 length is 17 residues. The V gene's germline CDR1 is MGHRA and CDR2 YSYEKL.

This chain uses TRBV7-8 with TRBJ1-6; tentatively, D is TRBD1 (6 bases). Germline CDR1 and CDR2: SGHVS and FQNEAQ. Trimming shortened V by 1 base and J by 11 bases, and 15 bases separated the two germline ends. This CDR3 region has 15 residues. CDR3 sequence: CASSLGGEGGTPLHF. The CDR3 DNA follows: TGTGCCAGCAGCTTAGGAGGGGAGGGGGGAACACCCCTCCACTTT.

V gene TRBV11-3 combines with J gene TRBJ2-3, with TRBD2 matching over 8 bases. V lost 5 bases to trimming and J lost 4 bases; unmatched junction nucleotides: 11. This CDR3 is built from 16 residues. CDR1 SGHNT and CDR2 YENEEA come from the germline V gene. The CDR3 loop is CASSKGTGGAADTQYF. CDR3 nucleotides: TGTGCCAGCAGCAAAGGTACCGGGGGGGCCGCAGATACGCAGTATTTT.

The chain is built from TRBV18 and TRBJ2-2, with 7 nucleotides matching TRBD1. Unmatched junction bases numbered 2, after V lost 3 bases and J lost 1 base. The CDR3 covers 15 residues. Per the germline V gene, CDR1 is KGHSH and CDR2 is LQKENI. In DNA form, the CDR3 reads TGTGCCAGCTCACCTAACAGGGGGAACACCGGGGAGCTGTTTTTT. Its protein product is CASSPNRGNTGELFF.

Here the CDR3 reads CASSQVGVLNIQYF. The CDR3, as DNA: TGTGCCAGCAGCCAAGTGGGAGTCCTAAACATTCAGTACTTC. The chain carries TRBV14 and TRBJ2-4; D may be TRBD2 (5 bases). Germline V gene sequence: CDR1 SGHDN, CDR2 FVKESK. Trimming removed 1 base at V and 6 bases at J, with 10 bases between. CDR3 length: 14 residues.

There are a few counts of this clone. V usage is TRBV18 and J usage is TRBJ2-7; no clear D. This CDR3 is built from 14 residues. From germline, CDR1 is KGHSH and CDR2 LQKENI. V lost 3 bases and J 7 bases, leaving 16 bases between the germline ends. This CDR3 reads CASSPLGPTGEQYF. The CDR3 bases are TGTGCCAGCTCACCTTTGGGCCCAACTGGGGAGCAGTACTTC.